This TCR beta chain was identified in a study of blood T cell repertoires in COVID-19. On the study more broadly: The samples span acute and convalescent COVID-19 from the United States, Italy and Spain.

The germline gives CDR1 MGHRA, CDR2 YSYEKL. V lost 5 bases and J lost 9, with 10 bases in between. The CDR3 runs 11 residues. Profiled with immunoSEQ multiplex PCR; TCRdb holds only in-frame clones, not every one. The sample includes approximately 310,000 clones, 87% of them seen just once. Input material: peripheral blood. This sequence originates from a woman between 45 and 60 years old who had recovered from COVID-19. The chain has TRBV4-1 and TRBJ2-5, with D perhaps matching TRBD2 (5 bases). The CDR3 loop reads CASSSFGAQYF. The DNA for the CDR3 is TGCGCCAGCAGCTCTTTCGGGGCCCAGTACTTC.